This entry describes one TCR beta chain. The antigen remains unidentified. The primer mix had 60 Vbeta and 13 Jbeta primers. The data were produced by immunoSEQ multiplex PCR, yet TCRdb's version contains in-frame clones alone and is incomplete. This table holds about 120,000 clones, 50% to 75% found once. These data belong to a study of cytomegalovirus exposure and HLA in healthy donors. CDR1 is MNHNS and CDR2 is SASEGT in the germline V gene. J was trimmed by 3 bases and V by 6 bases; bases with no gene match: 4. The CDR3 totals 13 residues. Whole-study findings and limits: The productive fraction for most TCR beta V segments was about 90% or about 30% in an earlier analysis.

This clonotype was obtained from a woman in her thirties or forties in good health and CMV-seropositive. What was sequenced was PBMCs. This rearrangement joins TRBV6-1 to TRBJ1-1, with 7 bases fitting TRBD1. This chain's CDR3 is CASRPGGYTEAFF. The DNA for the CDR3 is TGTGCCAGCAGGCCAGGGGGTTACACTGAAGCTTTCTTT.